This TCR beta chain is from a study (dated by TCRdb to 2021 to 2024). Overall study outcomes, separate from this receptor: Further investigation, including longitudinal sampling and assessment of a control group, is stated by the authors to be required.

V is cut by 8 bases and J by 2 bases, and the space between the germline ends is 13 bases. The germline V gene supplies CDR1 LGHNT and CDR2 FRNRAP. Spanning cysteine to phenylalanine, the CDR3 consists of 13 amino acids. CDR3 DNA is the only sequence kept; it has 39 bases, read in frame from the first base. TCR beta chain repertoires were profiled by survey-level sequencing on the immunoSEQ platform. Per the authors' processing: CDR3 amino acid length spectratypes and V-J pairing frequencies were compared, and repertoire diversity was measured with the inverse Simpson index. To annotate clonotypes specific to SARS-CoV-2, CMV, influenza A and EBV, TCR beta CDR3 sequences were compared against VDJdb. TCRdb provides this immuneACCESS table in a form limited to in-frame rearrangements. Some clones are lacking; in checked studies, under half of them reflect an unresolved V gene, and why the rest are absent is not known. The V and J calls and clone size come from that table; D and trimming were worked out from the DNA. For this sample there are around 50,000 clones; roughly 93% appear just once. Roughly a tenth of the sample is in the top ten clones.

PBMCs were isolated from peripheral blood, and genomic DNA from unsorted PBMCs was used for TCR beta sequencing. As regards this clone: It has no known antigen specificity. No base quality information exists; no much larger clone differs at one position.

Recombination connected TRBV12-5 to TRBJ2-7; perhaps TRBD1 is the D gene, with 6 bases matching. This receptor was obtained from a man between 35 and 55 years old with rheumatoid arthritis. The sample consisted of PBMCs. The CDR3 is CASMDSTAYEQYF. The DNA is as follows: TGTGCTAGTATGGACAGTACCGCCTACGAGCAGTACTTC.